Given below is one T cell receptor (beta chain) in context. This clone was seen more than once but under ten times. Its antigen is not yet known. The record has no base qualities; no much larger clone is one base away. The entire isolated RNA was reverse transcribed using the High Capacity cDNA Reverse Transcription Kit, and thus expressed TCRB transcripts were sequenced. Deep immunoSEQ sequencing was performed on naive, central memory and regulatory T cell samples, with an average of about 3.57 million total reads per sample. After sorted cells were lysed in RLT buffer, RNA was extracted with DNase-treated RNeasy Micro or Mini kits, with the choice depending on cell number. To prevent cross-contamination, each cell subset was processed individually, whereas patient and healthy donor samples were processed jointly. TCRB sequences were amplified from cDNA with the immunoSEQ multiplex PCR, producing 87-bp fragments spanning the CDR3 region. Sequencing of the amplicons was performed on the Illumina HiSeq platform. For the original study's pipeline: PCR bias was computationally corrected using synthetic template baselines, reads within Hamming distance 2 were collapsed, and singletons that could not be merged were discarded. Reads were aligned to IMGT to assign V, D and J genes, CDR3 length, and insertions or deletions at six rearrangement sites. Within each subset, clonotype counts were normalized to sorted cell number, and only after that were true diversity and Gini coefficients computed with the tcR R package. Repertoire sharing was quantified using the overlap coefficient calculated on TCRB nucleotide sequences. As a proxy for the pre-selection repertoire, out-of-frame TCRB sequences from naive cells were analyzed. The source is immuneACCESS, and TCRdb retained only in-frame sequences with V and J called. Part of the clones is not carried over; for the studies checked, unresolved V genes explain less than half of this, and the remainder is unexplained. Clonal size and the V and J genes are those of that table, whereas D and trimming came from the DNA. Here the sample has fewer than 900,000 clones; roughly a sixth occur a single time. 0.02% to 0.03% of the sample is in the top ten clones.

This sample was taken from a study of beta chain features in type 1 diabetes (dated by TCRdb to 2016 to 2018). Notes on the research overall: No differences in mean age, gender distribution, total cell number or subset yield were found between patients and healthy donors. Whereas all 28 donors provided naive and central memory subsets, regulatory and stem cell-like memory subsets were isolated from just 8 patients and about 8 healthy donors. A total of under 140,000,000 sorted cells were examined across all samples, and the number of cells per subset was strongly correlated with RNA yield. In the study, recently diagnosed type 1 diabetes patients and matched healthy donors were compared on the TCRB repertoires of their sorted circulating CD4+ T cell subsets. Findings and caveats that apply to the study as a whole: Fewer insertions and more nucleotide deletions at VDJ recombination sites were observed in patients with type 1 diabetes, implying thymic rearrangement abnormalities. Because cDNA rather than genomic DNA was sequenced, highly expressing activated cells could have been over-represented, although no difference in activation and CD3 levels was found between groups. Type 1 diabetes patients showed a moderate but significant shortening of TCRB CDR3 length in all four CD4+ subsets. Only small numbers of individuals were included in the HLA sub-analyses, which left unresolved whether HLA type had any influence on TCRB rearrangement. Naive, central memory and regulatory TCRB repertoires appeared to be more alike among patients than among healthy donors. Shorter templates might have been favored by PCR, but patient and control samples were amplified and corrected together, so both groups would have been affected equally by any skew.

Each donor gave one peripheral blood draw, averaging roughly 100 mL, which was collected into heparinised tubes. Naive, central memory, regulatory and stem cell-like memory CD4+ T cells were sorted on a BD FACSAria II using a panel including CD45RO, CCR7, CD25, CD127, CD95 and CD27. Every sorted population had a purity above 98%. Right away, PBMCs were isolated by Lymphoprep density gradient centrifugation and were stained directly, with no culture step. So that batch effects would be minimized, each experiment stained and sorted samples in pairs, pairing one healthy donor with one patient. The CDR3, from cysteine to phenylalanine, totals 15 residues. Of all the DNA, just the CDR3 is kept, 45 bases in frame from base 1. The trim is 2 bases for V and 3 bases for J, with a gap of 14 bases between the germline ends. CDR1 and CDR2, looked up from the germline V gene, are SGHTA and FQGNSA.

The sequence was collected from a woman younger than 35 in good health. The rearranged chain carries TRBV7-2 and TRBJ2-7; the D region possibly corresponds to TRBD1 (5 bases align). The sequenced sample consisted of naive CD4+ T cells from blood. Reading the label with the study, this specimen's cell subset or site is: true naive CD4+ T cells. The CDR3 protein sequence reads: CASSLHPDKVYEQYF. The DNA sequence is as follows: TGTGCCAGCAGCTTACACCCGGACAAAGTCTACGAGCAGTACTTC.